The T cell receptor (beta chain) under discussion was sequenced for a study of cytomegalovirus exposure and HLA in healthy donors (dated by TCRdb to 2016 to 2017). About the study as a whole: According to an earlier analysis of 587 of the donors, 150 million to 200 million T cells yielded 117 million unique TCR beta sequences and about 300 Gb of sequence data. About 280 gigabases of sequencing data and tens of millions of unique TCR sequences made up an early release that covered approximately 650 HLA-typed donors. Of the 350 to 450 genotyped donors, 81% fell in the genetic ancestry cluster associated with self-reported Caucasian donors. The study aimed to test whether cataloging public T cell receptors could reveal signatures of past pathogen exposure. The study used immunosequencing to profile the T cell repertoires of approximately 630 subjects and linked those repertoires to cytomegalovirus serostatus. Along with the roughly 610-subject first cohort, a separate validation cohort of roughly 110 different subjects was used. High-throughput TCR immunosequencing, statistical association of individual TCRs with disease status, and machine learning were combined to predict cytomegalovirus infection status. A later analysis re-analyzed previously published TCR beta repertoires from about 730 donors and added high-resolution HLA genotyping to study TCR occurrence patterns. In the later analysis, no new phenotypic data were used to find candidate immune exposures; instead, reliance was placed on TCR beta sequences and their occurrence across donors. To decide whether each TCR beta V gene segment behaved as functional or pseudogenic, an earlier analysis of some 580 of the donors relied on high-throughput TCR beta sequencing. Donor age, sex, ethnicity and CMV serostatus were compiled together with the repertoire data. A later genetic analysis took genome-wide SNP genotypes for about 55% of the 666 donors and used that subset as a discovery cohort. All discovery cohort repertoires had been generated using a single sequencing platform. HLA typing included class I and class II loci at four-digit resolution. The number of donors typed differed by locus, with 629-630 for A, B, C, DRB1 and DQB1, approximately 500 for DQA1, about 610 for DPA1, and approximately 470 for DPB1. Four or five DR-DQ haplotypes were treated as single units for association and clustering because of strong linkage in the cohort. Across around 400 genotyped donors of the cohort, an average of 235,054 unique TCR beta nucleotide sequences per donor were sequenced, and roughly a sixth of those sequences were non-productive. Broader findings and caveats from the paper: A total of around 150 TCR beta chains were listed by the study as associated with cytomegalovirus. Roughly uniform sequencing depth across donors was assumed in presence/absence analyses, although this assumption may not hold. About 17 rarely observed V segments, including chromosome 9 orphons, were excluded from the earlier analysis of a few hundred of the donors because counts were too low. A later genetic analysis reported fewer N-insertions in productive TCRs among donors in an Asian-associated ancestry cluster than the roughly 650-donor mean. Correlated functional status among segregating V segments might be attributable to linkage disequilibrium, but an unknown experimental factor could not be ruled out. A cluster of highly shared sequence variants was judged likely to represent a technical artifact of the sequencing pipeline. Because HLA typing was unavailable for some donors at each locus, only the typed subset was used in association tests. A later analysis found that HLA-associated TCR beta chains were more clonally expanded and had lower generation probabilities than equally common non-associated chains. In a later analysis, the rate of TCR association differed among HLA loci, with DRB1 alleles having the most associated TCRs and HLA-C alleles having the fewest. An earlier analysis of approximately 600 of the donors showed that most TCR beta V segments appeared in productive rearrangements either about 87% or about 30% of the time, which broadly matched IMGT annotations. The authors suggested that the approach could potentially be extended to other disease states and immunological phenotypes. Most CMV-associated TCR beta chains appeared to be HLA-restricted in a later analysis, and the HLA associations seemed to be driven largely by CMV exposure. Specific HLA alleles were associated with over 15,000 TCR beta sequences at a false discovery rate of 0.05 in a later analysis. The cohort was sequenced for TCR beta chains only, and without alpha or paired-chain data the features that could be detected were limited. Three of the identified cytomegalovirus-associated TCR beta chains were confirmed in vitro to be specific for cytomegalovirus antigens. In a later genetic analysis, a missense DCLRE1C variant was associated with V-gene and J-gene trimming of TCR beta chains, and the association was replicated in an independent cohort. Most TCR sequences were seen in very few donors, while some public TCRs were found in many individuals. Cytomegalovirus status was reported to be diagnosed by the classifier with high specificity and sensitivity in both the original and validation cohorts. Strong co-occurrence of HLA alleles, especially DR and DQ, made assigning TCR associations to individual alleles difficult. For the cohort, immune exposure information was limited to CMV serostatus. A further reported finding was that TCR beta sequences accurately predicted the HLA-A and HLA-B alleles for most subjects in the first cohort. Several of the top co-occurrence clusters appeared to be linked to parvovirus B19, influenza, CMV and Epstein-Barr virus, according to a later analysis. Because the 87-base-pair reads could not distinguish some IMGT-functional V segments, including TRBV6-2 and TRBV6-3, those segments were excluded.

The cohort was made up of approximately 700 healthy bone marrow donors. All cohort members were sampled while nominally healthy, although unrecorded immune exposures were likely present. The donor tested CMV seronegative and was one of the 352 seronegative cohort members. A peripheral blood sample was collected from each donor, and TCR beta sequencing was performed on peripheral blood mononuclear cells. Genomic DNA was extracted from the blood cell samples with the Qiagen DNeasy Blood Extraction Kit. As concerns this clone: No cognate antigen has been identified for it. Base qualities were left out, and no much larger clone turns up one base away.

To prepare the library, the immunoSEQ multiplex PCR assay was applied. For the multiplex PCR, a mixture combining 60 forward primers for TCR Vbeta segments and 13 reverse primers for TCR Jbeta segments was used. The CDR3 region of rearranged TCR beta genes was amplified from genomic DNA by a multiplex PCR assay. Amplified TCR beta libraries were sequenced as 87-base-pair reads on the Illumina HiSeq System. As for the authors' bioinformatics: A later analysis counted approximately 74 million unique TCR beta chains across the 666 repertoires, and roughly 11 million of these chains were shared by at least two donors. To remove PCR and sequencing errors, raw reads were error-corrected and collapsed into unique sequences using a nearest-neighbor algorithm that merged closely related sequences. To assign V, D and J gene segments, CDR3 sequences were aligned to IMGT reference sequences. For a sequence to be retained, at least a six-nucleotide match to both a V gene segment and a J gene segment was required. Rearrangements were called productive when the CDR3 lacked stop codons and stayed in frame with V and J; all others were non-productive. Following IMGT convention, CDR3 was defined as the stretch from the second conserved V-encoded cysteine to the conserved J-encoded phenylalanine. In an earlier analysis of around 600 of the donors, sequences lacking an unambiguous match to a single V gene segment were excluded. An earlier analysis of a few hundred of the donors called V segments functional above 56.7% productive rearrangements and segregating when the between-donor standard deviation exceeded 5%. A statistical classification framework was developed to diagnose cytomegalovirus status using the catalog of TCR beta chain sequences. In a later analysis, TCR nucleotide sequences were compared against IMGT/GENE-DB human TR gene sequences so that V and J genes could be assigned. A later analysis assigned CDR3 sequences and most-parsimonious VDJ recombination scenarios with the TCRdist pipeline. In a later analysis, each TCR beta chain was defined by its CDR3 amino acid sequence together with its V-gene family, and reads lacking a unique V-gene family were excluded. To address suspected cross-contamination and a sequencing artifact, a later analysis removed several hundred highly shared, low-generation-probability nucleotide sequences. A later analysis calculated a clonal expansion index for each public chain from normalized within-repertoire ranks of inferred template counts. Generation probabilities in a later analysis came from a VDJ recombination model fitted to out-of-frame rearrangements, and those results were checked against IGoR. A later analysis scored TCR-TCR, TCR-HLA and TCR-CMV co-occurrence with hypergeometric tests, applying a repertoire-size bias correction to TCR pairs. In a later analysis, false discovery rates were estimated by permuting HLA or CMV assignments 20 times. In a later analysis, co-occurring TCRs were grouped with DBSCAN, and TCRdist sequence similarity was added when clustering was performed within HLA-allele-positive subsets. Co-occurrence clustering excluded repertoires with fewer than 30,000 or more than 120,000 public chains, plus five with anomalous nucleotide sharing. TCRdb holds this immuneACCESS table with in-frame rearrangements only. Some clones are missing; in checked studies, unresolved V genes explain under half, and the rest has no known cause. V and J calls and clone size come straight from that table; D and trimming were deduced from the DNA. In all, the sample holds 140,000 to 150,000 clones, and over 55% of those were seen once. Of the sample, over 2% is held by the ten largest clones.

Looking up the germline V gene yields CDR1 SGDLS and CDR2 YYNGEE. There are 11 amino acids in the CDR3, from cysteine to phenylalanine inclusive. Only the CDR3 part of the read is kept: 33 bases, read in frame from the first base. Trimming costs V 3 bases and J 2 bases, and their ends lie 2 bases apart. Material for sequencing was PBMCs. This sequence uses TRBV9 and TRBJ1-2; too little of a D gene remains to name it. The clonotype originates from a man aged 35 to 55 in good health and CMV-seronegative. The nucleotides are TGTGCCAGCAGCGCGAACTATGGCTACACCTTC. Translated, this gives CASSANYGYTF. The CDR3, completed at both ends by the reference TRBV9 and TRBJ1-2 genes, gives the full variable domain DSGVTQTPKHLITATGQRVTLRCSPRSGDLSVYWYQQSLDQGLQFLIQYYNGEERAKGNILERFSAQQFPDLHSELNLSSLELGDSALYFCASSANYGYTFGSGTRLTVV.